The 21 T cell receptor beta chains listed next were all sequenced from one sample in a study of cytomegalovirus exposure and HLA in healthy donors. The method was immunoSEQ multiplex PCR; TCRdb's version includes in-frame clones alone and lacks a portion of them. The sample yields 250,000 to 350,000 clones, about nine tenths seen once. Material: PBMCs. Receptor source: a woman between 25 and 40 years old in good health and CMV-seropositive.

This chain links TRBV7-9 with TRBJ2-5; D is ambiguous. The V gene lost 4 bases and the J gene lost 0 bases, with 12 bases spanning the gap. From germline, CDR1 is SEHNR and CDR2 FQNEAQ (reference sequence). CDR3 length: 15 residues. CDR3 residues: CASSYKDNYQETQYF. CDR3 in DNA: TGTGCCAGCAGCTATAAAGACAATTACCAAGAGACCCAGTACTTC.

This chain connects TRBV28 to TRBJ1-2; 7 bases match TRBD1. Per the germline V gene, CDR1 is MDHEN and CDR2 is SYDVKM. With V trimmed by 6 bases and J by 3 bases, 7 bases remained unmatched. There are 14 residues in the CDR3. This chain's CDR3 is CASREGTAHYGYTF. The DNA for the CDR3 is TGTGCCAGCAGAGAGGGGACAGCGCACTATGGCTACACCTTC.

This clone appeared once. The rearrangement links TRBV29-1 to TRBJ2-7; 9 bases match TRBD1. The CDR3 runs to 16 residues. V was clipped by 4 bases and J by 2 bases; unmatched bases: 12. Germline lookup yields CDR1 SQVTM and CDR2 ANQGSEA. In nucleotides, the CDR3 is TGCAGCGTTGCCCGCCGACTAGGACAGGGGACCTACGAGCAGTACTTC. Protein: CSVARRLGQGTYEQYF.

This clone appeared a few times. The chain employs TRBV25-1 and TRBJ2-7; 7 nucleotides match TRBD1. The CDR3 sequence is 14 residues long. Looked up from germline, CDR1 is MGHDK and CDR2 is SYGVNS. The V gene end was trimmed by 5 bases and the J gene end by 5 bases; junction bases not matched to a gene: 9. The chain's CDR3 is CASSPQGYLHEQYF. CDR3 bases: TGTGCCAGCAGTCCACAGGGGTATCTGCACGAGCAGTACTTC.

The rearrangement links TRBV5-6 to TRBJ2-3, with D possibly TRBD2 on 5 matching bases. The CDR3 has 17 residues. CDR1 and CDR2 from the germline V gene are SGHDT and YYEEEE. V lost 4 bases and J lost 4, with 22 bases in between. CDR3 loop: CASSPVPGSLVADTQYF. The DNA for the CDR3 is TGTGCCAGCAGCCCCGTCCCGGGGTCCCTAGTAGCAGATACGCAGTATTTT.

The V and J genes are TRBV5-6 and TRBJ1-4, with D perhaps TRBD1 (5 bases). V dropped 0 bases and J dropped 7 bases, with 13 bases sitting between them. Looked up from germline, CDR1 is SGHDT and CDR2 is YYEEEE. The CDR3 runs 15 residues. CDR3 sequence reads: CASSLAGAGREKLFF. In DNA form, the CDR3 reads TGTGCCAGCAGCTTGGCAGGCGCGGGGCGTGAAAAACTGTTTTTT.

The V call is TRBV7-2, the J call TRBJ1-5, with 8 bases matching TRBD1. The germline gives CDR1 SGHTA, CDR2 FQGNSA. The V gene end was trimmed by 5 bases and the J gene end by 1 base; junction bases not matched to a gene: 7. The CDR3 is made up of 16 amino acids. The CDR3 sequence: CASSRGQGSSNQPQHF. The CDR3 DNA follows: TGTGCCAGCAGCCGCGGACAGGGTTCAAGCAATCAGCCCCAGCATTTT.

The V call is TRBV6-1, the J call TRBJ2-7; the D is unclear. V was cut by 3 bases and J by 9 bases, with 18 bases left in between. The CDR3 runs 14 residues. Looked up from germline, CDR1 is MNHNS and CDR2 is SASEGT. CDR3 DNA sequence: TGTGCCAGCAGTGAGCTGATTTTCGATCCGGGGCAGTACTTC. Protein sequence: CASSELIFDPGQYF.

The chain combines TRBV30 with TRBJ1-2; D might be TRBD1 (5 bases). The length of the CDR3 is 15 residues. Germline V gene data show CDR1 as GTSNPN and CDR2 as SVGIG (reference sequence). V lost 2 bases, J lost 0 bases, and 13 bases lay in between. CDR3 DNA: TGTGCCTGGAGTACCACAGGTCTAGCTAACTATGGCTACACCTTC. Its protein product is CAWSTTGLANYGYTF.

The J gene is TRBJ2-1, the V gene TRBV13; D ambiguous. The CDR3 is made up of 12 amino acids. The germline V gene encodes CDR1 PRHDT and CDR2 FYEKMQ (reference sequence). V lost 6 bases and J lost 6, with 9 bases in between. Here the CDR3 reads CASRGSGNEQFF. In DNA, the CDR3 is TGTGCCAGCAGGGGGTCCGGCAATGAGCAGTTCTTC.

V is TRBV27 and J is TRBJ2-1; 7 nucleotides align to TRBD2. There are 16 residues in the CDR3. Germline V gene data show CDR1 as MNHEY and CDR2 as SMNVEV (reference sequence). The V segment lost 6 bases and the J segment 9 bases; nucleotides outside the gene matches: 17. For the CDR3, the DNA is TGTGCCAGCAGAGGGGTACTGACTAGCCGGTGGGGTGAGCAGTTCTTC. Its translation is CASRGVLTSRWGEQFF.

The chain links TRBV5-1 to TRBJ1-2, with D uncertain. V lost 2 bases and J 1 base, leaving 15 bases between the germline ends. The CDR3 runs 16 residues. Germline V CDR1 and CDR2: SGHRS, YFSETQ. For the CDR3, the DNA is TGCGCCAGCAGCTTACCTGGACGGGCGATTAACTATGGCTACACCTTC. It encodes CASSLPGRAINYGYTF.

This clone was recorded at least ten times. The chain uses TRBV6-5 and TRBJ1-1; TRBD1 aligns across 7 bases. Germline trimming cut 4 bases from V and 7 bases from J; bases unmatched to any gene: 6. Germline V gives CDR1 MNHEY, CDR2 SVGAGI. This CDR3 is built from 13 residues. Written as DNA, the CDR3 is TGTGCCAGCAGTTTAGACAGGGCGCGTGAAGCTTTCTTT. This translates into CASSLDRAREAFF.

This chain joins TRBV28 and TRBJ2-7; 7 nucleotides agree with TRBD2. The length of the CDR3 is 15 residues. Germline CDR1 reads MDHEN; CDR2 reads SYDVKM. After removal of 5 bases from V and 4 bases from J, the junction contained 11 bases not matched to a gene. Written as DNA, the CDR3 is TGTGCCAGCAGTACTTTAGCGGGCCGCCGATACGAGCAGTACTTC. Translating gives CASSTLAGRRYEQYF.

This clone was counted once. CDR3 loop: CASSYGNTEAFF. CDR3 coding DNA: TGTGCCAGCAGCTACGGAAACACTGAAGCTTTCTTT. This rearrangement joins TRBV5-6 to TRBJ1-1; D is unclear. The length of the CDR3 is 12 residues. V was clipped by 3 bases and J by 2 bases, with 5 bases between them. Looked up from germline, CDR1 is SGHDT and CDR2 is YYEEEE.

The genes are TRBV6-5 and TRBJ2-1, with 7 nucleotides matching TRBD1. V dropped 9 bases and J dropped 0; count of bases not matched to a gene: 5. The CDR3 extends over 14 amino acids. Germline CDR1 and CDR2: MNHEY and SVGAGI. CDR3 sequence: CASRRDSSYNEQFF. In nucleotides, the CDR3 is TGTGCCAGTCGCCGGGACAGCTCCTACAATGAGCAGTTCTTC.

CDR3 amino acids: CASSVVPEAYEQYF. The DNA for the CDR3 is TGTGCCAGCAGCGTAGTTCCAGAGGCCTACGAGCAGTACTTC. The chain recombines TRBV9 with TRBJ2-7, with D unclear. Germline V gene sequence: CDR1 SGDLS, CDR2 YYNGEE. V shed 0 bases and J shed 2 bases, with 9 bases lying between them. The CDR3 spans 14 residues.

This CDR3 is CASRARGQSQPQHF. CDR3 in DNA: TGTGCCAGCAGGGCAAGAGGACAGTCACAGCCCCAGCATTTT. V gene TRBV6-1 combines with J gene TRBJ1-5, with D possibly TRBD1 on 6 matching bases. The CDR3 runs 14 residues. V was pared by 6 bases and J by 7 bases, with 16 bases between. Looked up from germline, CDR1 is MNHNS and CDR2 is SASEGT.

The rearrangement joins TRBV18 to TRBJ1-5, with D tentatively TRBD1 (5 bases). Germline lookup yields CDR1 KGHSH and CDR2 LQKENI. V shed 2 bases and J shed 5 bases, with 16 bases lying between them. This CDR3 has 16 residues. The CDR3 is CASSPIGTGYHQPQHF. DNA for the CDR3: TGTGCCAGCTCACCAATAGGGACGGGCTATCATCAGCCCCAGCATTTT.

V is TRBV2 and J is TRBJ2-2, with 9 bases identical to TRBD2. The CDR3 sequence is 16 residues long. The V gene end was trimmed by 3 bases and the J gene end by 3 bases; junction bases not matched to a gene: 5. CDR1 is SNHLY, CDR2 FYNNEI, per germline. CDR3 sequence: CASSDRAGGHTGELFF. The CDR3 coding sequence is TGTGCCAGCAGTGACCGAGCGGGGGGACACACCGGGGAGCTGTTTTTT.

The chain couples TRBV9 to TRBJ2-6; D not certain. CDR3 length: 17 residues. V was shortened by 0 bases and J by 0 bases, with 10 bases between the two germline ends. CDR1 and CDR2 from the germline V gene are SGDLS and YYNGEE. CDR3 protein: CASSVVGSNSGANVLTF. CDR3 in DNA: TGTGCCAGCAGCGTAGTTGGCAGCAACTCTGGGGCCAACGTCCTGACTTTC.